The sequence of this T cell receptor (beta chain) was determined in a study of T cell changes during pregnancy in multiple sclerosis. The protocol was immunoSEQ multiplex PCR, while the TCRdb copy is restricted to in-frame clones and leaves out a portion. The sample holds about 61,000 clones, 85% to 90% seen once. J was trimmed by 1 base and V by 1 base; bases with no gene match: 6. This CDR3 is 16 amino acids long. Germline values: CDR1 SGHDT, CDR2 YYEEEE. The sequence came from a female donor in good health, enrolled as a control in a pregnancy study. The source material was peripheral blood, sampled in the first trimester of pregnancy. The chain has TRBV5-6 and TRBJ1-1; 8 bases line up with TRBD1. The chain's CDR3 is CASSLTGGRANTEAFF. The CDR3 DNA reads TGTGCCAGCAGCTTGACAGGGGGGAGGGCGAACACTGAAGCTTTCTTT.